Listed below are T cell receptor beta chains from one sample, sequenced in a study of T cells after posttransplantation cyclophosphamide. This table comes from immunoSEQ multiplex PCR, and its TCRdb copy is limited to in-frame clones, with some not included. Listed for the sample are tens of thousands of clones, none seen a single time. This specimen consisted of PBMCs, obtained after allogeneic stem cell transplant with posttransplant cyclophosphamide. These TCRs come from a young adult male patient who received an allogeneic stem cell transplant from a related donor, was CMV-positive, and had no GVHD. A share of the T cells may be of graft donor origin. Both conserved end residues are part of each CDR3. A D gene is named only where the DNA matches it firmly. The size field is filled for only some rows; it gives once, few, many or a size class.

clone_size | j_call | v_call | d_call | cdr3_nt | cdr3_aa
many | TRBJ1-6 | TRBV19 | . | TGTGCCAGTTCTCCCTATAATTCACCCCTCCACTTT | CASSPYNSPLHF
many | TRBJ2-3 | TRBV14 | . | TGTGCCAGCAGCCAACTAGACTCCTTCTCTAAGCAGTATTTT | CASSQLDSFSKQYF
many | TRBJ2-3 | TRBV10-1 | . | TGCGCCAGCAGTGACTACCCGCCCACAGATACGCAGTATTTT | CASSDYPPTDTQYF
many | TRBJ2-7 | TRBV27 | TRBD2 | TGTGCCAGCAGTCGGCTAGCGGATTACGAGCAGTACTTC | CASSRLADYEQYF
many | TRBJ2-6 | TRBV11-2 | . | TGTGCCAGCAGCTTAGTTTTCGGCTCTGGGGCCAACGTCCTGACTTTC | CASSLVFGSGANVLTF
many | TRBJ1-4 | TRBV5-1 | . | TGCGCCAGCAGCTTGTCCCATGCAACTAATGAAAAACTGTTTTTT | CASSLSHATNEKLFF
many | TRBJ2-3 | TRBV28 | TRBD2 | TGTGCCAGCAGCTACCGACTAGCGGGAGGAACTACTAGCACAGATACGCAGTATTTT | CASSYRLAGGTTSTDTQYF
many | TRBJ2-2 | TRBV27 | . | TGTGCCAGCAGCAGGGGTGGTGACACCGGGGAGCTGTTTTTT | CASSRGGDTGELFF
many | TRBJ1-2 | TRBV18 | . | TGTGCCAGCTCACCACCGGGGCCAGACTATGGCTACACCTTC | CASSPPGPDYGYTF
many | TRBJ1-6 | TRBV9 | TRBD1 | TGTGCCAGCAGCGAGGACAGGGGAAATAATTCACCCCTCCACTTT | CASSEDRGNNSPLHF
many | TRBJ1-6 | TRBV5-1 | TRBD1 | TGCGCCAGCAGCTTGGCTGGACAGGGGAATTCACCCCTCCACTTT | CASSLAGQGNSPLHF
many | TRBJ1-1 | TRBV15 | . | TGTGCCACCAGCAGAGGTTTCCAGGTCTTCACTGAAGCTTTCTTT | CATSRGFQVFTEAFF
many | TRBJ2-5 | TRBV30 | . | TGTGCCTGGATAGCCGATCAAGAGACCCAGTACTTC | CAWIADQETQYF
many | TRBJ1-6 | TRBV27 | TRBD1 | TGTGCCAGCAAGAAAAGGCAGGGGGCCAACCTTTCACCCCTCCACTTT | CASKKRQGANLSPLHF
many | TRBJ2-5 | TRBV19 | TRBD1 | TGTGCCAGTAGTAGGGGGACAGATTACCAAGAGACCCAGTACTTC | CASSRGTDYQETQYF
many | TRBJ2-5 | TRBV19 | . | TGTGCCAGTAGCCGGGGGATTAGAGAGACCCAGTACTTC | CASSRGIRETQYF
. | TRBJ2-7 | TRBV9 | TRBD1 | TGTGCCAGCAGCCCCCAGGGGGGGACAGGGGTAGGCGAGCAGTACTTC | CASSPQGGTGVGEQYF